The clone carrying this T cell receptor (beta chain) was observed a few times. What it recognizes is unknown. This sample is drawn from a study of response to subunit inactivated influenza vaccine. Study results and caveats: The authors suggested that every seasonal influenza vaccination recruits few new T cells.

Trimming took 5 bases from V and 7 from J, leaving 14 bases between them. The germline CDR1 and CDR2 sequences are MNHEY and SVGEGT. The CDR3 runs to 14 residues. One entry per CDR3 protein results from TCRdb running MiXCR on the RT-PCR reads. This table holds 650,000 or so distinct CDR3 sequences, roughly 15% found once. This receptor was identified in a man in his fifties who received an inactivated influenza vaccine. Sample: PBMCs from blood, taken 14 to 15 days before vaccination. V gene TRBV6-2 or TRBV6-3 combines with J gene TRBJ2-2, with unresolved D. CDR3 sequence reads: CASSASYKVGELFF. The CDR3 nucleotides read TGTGCCAGCAGTGCATCTTATAAGGTCGGGGAGCTGTTTTTT.